This TCR beta chain was captured in a study of Graves' ophthalmopathy and Graves' hyperthyroidism. The diagnosis was founded upon clinical symptoms, serum thyroxine, TRAb, thyroid ultrasound and orbital computed tomography. Sampling 10 ml of fresh peripheral blood provided the PBMCs. This CDR3 is 16 amino acids long. Trimming cost V 2 bases and J 5 bases; bases outside gene matches: 5. CDR1 is MNHEY, CDR2 SVGAGI, per germline. Amplified material comprised TCR beta CDR3 regions derived from RNA transcripts. The workflow started with a first-round RT-PCR run with HTBI primers and then moved on to a second-round multiplex PCR. TCRdb reprocessed the multiplex PCR reads with MiXCR, giving one entry per CDR3 protein. The sample gives around 170,000 distinct CDR3 sequences, approximately 40% of which show up once; approximately 5.5% is in the top ten.

The receptor's source is a woman in her 40s with Graves' ophthalmopathy. The chain employs TRBV6-5 and TRBJ2-2; 10 nucleotides align to TRBD2. The sample comprised peripheral blood. The CDR3 nucleotides are TGTGCCAGCAGTTACGGGCTAGCGGGAGAAACCGGGGAGCTGTTTTTT. This translates into CASSYGLAGETGELFF.